A selection of T cell receptor beta chains follows, all from one sample in a study of T cells after yellow fever vaccination. TCRdb redid the calling of the 5' RACE reads with MiXCR, one entry per CDR3 protein. The sample has about 180,000 distinct CDR3 sequences; approximately 6% are singletons. The sample in question was CD4+ T cells sorted from PBMCs, obtained on the day of the first yellow fever vaccination. These receptors were taken from a man in his late teens or twenties who received the YFV17D yellow fever vaccine. The CDR3 runs from the conserved cysteine through the conserved F or W. A clone size is listed for some rows: how often the clone was seen (once, few, many), or a class if it is expanded.

J gene,clone size,V gene,CDR3 protein
TRBJ2-5,NA,TRBV18,CASSPPGGDFETQYF
TRBJ2-1,few,TRBV6-2/TRBV6-3,CASSWDLVGYEQFF
TRBJ2-3,many,TRBV4-2,CASSQDWLSDTQYF
TRBJ2-6,NA,TRBV4-2,CASSRGDRDRGLHLSGANVLTF
TRBJ1-2,NA,TRBV18,CASSPGQGAGYGYTF
TRBJ1-2,many,TRBV20-1,CSAAQDRYGYTF
TRBJ2-1,NA,TRBV28,CASRLSSYNEQFF
TRBJ2-3,many,TRBV6-6,CASSVTGADTQYF
TRBJ1-4,NA,TRBV5-1,CASSSGTGEEKLFF
TRBJ1-3,few,TRBV7-2,CASSSTWGAGNTIYF
TRBJ2-2,many,TRBV5-1,CASSLAGDNTGELFF
TRBJ2-7,NA,TRBV4-2,CASRSGGALSYEQYF
TRBJ1-6,few,TRBV12-3/TRBV12-4,CASSLAVNSPLHF
TRBJ1-5,many,TRBV18,CASSNQAPNQPQHF
TRBJ2-2,many,TRBV7-7,CASSFAGQSTGELFF
TRBJ2-7,many,TRBV5-1,CASTGVGQGEQYF
TRBJ2-5,many,TRBV9,CASSEGRETQYF
TRBJ2-3,medium-sized,TRBV7-2,CASSPGGPLTDTQYF
TRBJ2-3,many,TRBV7-2,CASNHVGWSTDTQYF
TRBJ2-1,few,TRBV9,CASSPHTSGGSSYNEQFF
TRBJ1-1,NA,TRBV10-3,CAIAQQANTEAFF
TRBJ2-7,many,TRBV7-8,CASSLAGFGYEQYF
TRBJ2-5,many,TRBV9,CASSVASTGRRSETQYF
TRBJ2-3,many,TRBV12-3/TRBV12-4,CASSLSDSWTDTQYF
TRBJ1-3,few,TRBV12-3/TRBV12-4,CASRGQGARNTIYF
TRBJ2-5,NA,TRBV6-2/TRBV6-3,CASTARLATSWGETQYF
TRBJ1-1,few,TRBV7-2,CASSSLYRNTEAFF
TRBJ1-2,NA,TRBV5-1,CASSLGQFYGYTF
TRBJ2-7,few,TRBV4-1,CASSQDLGLYEQYF
TRBJ2-3,few,TRBV5-1,CASSLRANPLAGGRGAQYF
TRBJ1-3,few,TRBV10-3,CAISGRTGFSGNTIYF
TRBJ2-2,few,TRBV12-3/TRBV12-4,CASSQQGWTGELFF
TRBJ1-2,NA,TRBV19,CASSIMGHGYTF
TRBJ1-5,few,TRBV23-1,CASSPSCGSSNQPQHF
TRBJ1-2,many,TRBV28,CASSSAYGYTF
TRBJ1-2,few,TRBV19,CASSPNDRYGYTF
TRBJ1-1,NA,TRBV3-1,CATKKSLLNTEAFF
TRBJ2-7,few,TRBV5-1,CASSLDQGIGEQYF
TRBJ1-6,NA,TRBV19,CASSASRGLNSPLHF
TRBJ1-3,few,TRBV12-3/TRBV12-4,CASSFYSGNTIYF
TRBJ2-7,few,TRBV12-3/TRBV12-4,CASSSGTSGGAYEQYF
TRBJ2-7,many,TRBV5-5,CASSFTTSYEQYF
TRBJ2-5,many,TRBV11-3,CASSLDLAKQETQYF
TRBJ1-2,NA,TRBV18,CASSPSRDGYTF
TRBJ1-1,many,TRBV5-1,CASSFDGGNTEAFF